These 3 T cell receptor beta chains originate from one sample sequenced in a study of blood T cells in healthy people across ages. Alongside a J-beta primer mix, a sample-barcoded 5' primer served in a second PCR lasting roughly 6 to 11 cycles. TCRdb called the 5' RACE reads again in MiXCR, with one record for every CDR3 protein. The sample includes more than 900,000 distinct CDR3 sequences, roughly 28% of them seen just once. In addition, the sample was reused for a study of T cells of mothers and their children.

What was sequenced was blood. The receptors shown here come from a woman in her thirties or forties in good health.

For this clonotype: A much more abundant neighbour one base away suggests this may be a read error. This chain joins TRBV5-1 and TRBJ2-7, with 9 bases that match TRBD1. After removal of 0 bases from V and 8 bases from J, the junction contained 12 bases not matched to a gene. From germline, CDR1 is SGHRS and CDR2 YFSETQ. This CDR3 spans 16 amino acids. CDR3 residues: CASSLVKDRGLYKQYF. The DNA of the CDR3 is TGCGCCAGCAGCTTGGTCAAGGACAGGGGTCTGTACAAGCAGTACTTC.

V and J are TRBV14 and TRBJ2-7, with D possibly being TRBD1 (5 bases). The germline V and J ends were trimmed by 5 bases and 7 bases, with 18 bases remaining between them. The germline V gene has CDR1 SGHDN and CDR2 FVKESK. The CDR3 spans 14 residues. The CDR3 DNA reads TGTGCCAGCAGCAAAAGGGAAGGGGTGCGAGAGCAGTACTTC. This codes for CASSKREGVREQYF.

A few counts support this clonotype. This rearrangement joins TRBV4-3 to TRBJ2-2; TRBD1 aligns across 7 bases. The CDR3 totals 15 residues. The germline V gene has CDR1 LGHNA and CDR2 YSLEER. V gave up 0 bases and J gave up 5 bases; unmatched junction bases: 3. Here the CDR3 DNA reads TGCGCCAGCAGCCAAGAAGGGGGCGTTACCGGGGAGCTGTTTTTT. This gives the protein CASSQEGGVTGELFF.